This entry features one T cell receptor (beta chain) sequence. Its antigen is not identified. Exclusion of a patient followed from autoimmune disease history or systemic immunosuppression. With baseline, cycle 4 day 1, and cycle 7 day 1 as timepoints, blood was sampled. Data came from immunoSEQ multiplex PCR; TCRdb stores just in-frame clones and leaves some out. The sample holds some 86,000 clones, 87% seen once. The sample originates from a study of OX40 agonist ivuxolimab in advanced cancers. Study-level points and caveats: Among the lowest peripheral clonal expansion occurred in 0.1-3.0 mg/kg partial responders. At doses 0.1 to 3.0 mg/kg, CD4+ and CD8+ clones expanded.

The CDR3 is 16 amino acids. CDR1 and CDR2 (germline): ENHRY, SYGVKD. With 3 bases clipped from V and 5 bases from J, the junction kept 7 bases outside the gene matches. The input for sequencing was CD4+ or CD8+ T cells sorted from blood, taken in a trial of the OX40 agonist ivuxolimab. The TCR originated in an adult with an advanced solid tumor such as melanoma, head and neck, liver or kidney cancer. V usage is TRBV10-3 and J usage is TRBJ2-5; 12 nucleotides match TRBD2. CDR3 nucleotides: TGTGCCATCAGTGATTCGACTAGCGGGAGTAGGGAGACCCAGTACTTC. Translated, it gives CAISDSTSGSRETQYF.